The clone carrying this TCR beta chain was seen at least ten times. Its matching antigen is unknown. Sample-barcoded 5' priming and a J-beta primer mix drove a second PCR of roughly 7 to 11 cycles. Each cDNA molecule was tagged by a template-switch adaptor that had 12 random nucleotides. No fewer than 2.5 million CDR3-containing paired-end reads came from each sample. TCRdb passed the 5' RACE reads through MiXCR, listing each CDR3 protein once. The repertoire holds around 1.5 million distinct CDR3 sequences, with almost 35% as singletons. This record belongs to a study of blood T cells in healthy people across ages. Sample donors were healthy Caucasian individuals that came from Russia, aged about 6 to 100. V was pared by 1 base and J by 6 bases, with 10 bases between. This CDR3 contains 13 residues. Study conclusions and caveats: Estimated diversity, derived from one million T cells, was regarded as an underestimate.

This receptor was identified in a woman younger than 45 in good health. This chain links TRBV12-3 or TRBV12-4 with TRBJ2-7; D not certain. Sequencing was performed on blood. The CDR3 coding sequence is TGTGCCAGCAGTTTAGTCGCAAACGGCGAGCAGTACTTC. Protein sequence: CASSLVANGEQYF.